This T cell receptor (beta chain) was captured in a study of PD-1 blockade in mismatch repair-deficient tumors. Findings and limits, study-wide: Tumor-resident clones, often absent from pretreatment blood, expanded after pembrolizumab and then contracted.

Profiled with immunoSEQ multiplex PCR; TCRdb holds only in-frame clones, not every one. The sample carries some 100,000 clones, 65% to 85% recorded once. TCR sequencing covered a few patients who responded to pembrolizumab. In the case of this clone: Its antigen is not identified.

CDR3 length equals 14 residues. V lost 8 bases and J lost 2, with 16 bases in between. Germline lookup yields CDR1 MDHEN and CDR2 SYDVKM. The sequence came from an adult with mismatch repair-deficient cancer. The sample here was peripheral blood, taken 35 to 37 weeks after starting pembrolizumab. The chain recombines TRBV28 with TRBJ2-7; D is undetermined. Here the CDR3 reads CASSLAAATYEQYF. In nucleotides, the CDR3 is TGTGCCAGCTCCCTCGCGGCAGCAACCTACGAGCAGTACTTC.